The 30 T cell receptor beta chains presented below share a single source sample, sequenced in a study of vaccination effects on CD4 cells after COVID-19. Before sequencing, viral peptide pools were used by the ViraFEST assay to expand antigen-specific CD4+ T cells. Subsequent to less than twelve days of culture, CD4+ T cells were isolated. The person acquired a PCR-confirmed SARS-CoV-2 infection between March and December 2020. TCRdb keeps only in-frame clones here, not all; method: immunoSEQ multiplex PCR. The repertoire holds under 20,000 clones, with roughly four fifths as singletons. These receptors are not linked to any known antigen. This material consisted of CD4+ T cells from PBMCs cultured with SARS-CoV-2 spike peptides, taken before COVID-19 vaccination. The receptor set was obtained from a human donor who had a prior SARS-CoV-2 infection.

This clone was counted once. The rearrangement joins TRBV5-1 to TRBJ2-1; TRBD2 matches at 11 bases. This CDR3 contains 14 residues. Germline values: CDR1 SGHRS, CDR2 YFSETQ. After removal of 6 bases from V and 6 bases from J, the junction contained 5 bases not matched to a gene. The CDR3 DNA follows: TGCGCCAGCAACCTAGCGGGGGGCGTCAATGAGCAGTTCTTC. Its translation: CASNLAGGVNEQFF.

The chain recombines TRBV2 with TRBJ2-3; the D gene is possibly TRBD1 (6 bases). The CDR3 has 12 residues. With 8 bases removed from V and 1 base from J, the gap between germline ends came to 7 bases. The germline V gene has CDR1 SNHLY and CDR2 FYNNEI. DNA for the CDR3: TGTGCCAGCGCAGGGGGCACAGATACGCAGTATTTT. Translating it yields CASAGGTDTQYF.

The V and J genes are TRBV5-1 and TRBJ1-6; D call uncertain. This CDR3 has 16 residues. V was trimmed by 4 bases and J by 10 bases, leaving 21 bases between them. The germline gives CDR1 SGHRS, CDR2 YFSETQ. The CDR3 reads CASSPQGVRVGSPLHF. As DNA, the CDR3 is TGCGCCAGCAGCCCCCAAGGCGTGAGGGTAGGGTCACCCCTCCACTTT.

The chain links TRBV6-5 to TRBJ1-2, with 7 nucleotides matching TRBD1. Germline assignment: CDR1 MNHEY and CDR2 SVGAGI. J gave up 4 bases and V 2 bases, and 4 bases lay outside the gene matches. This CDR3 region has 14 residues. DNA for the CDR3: TGTGCCAGCAGTTACGGGGACAGAGGCTATGGCTACACCTTC. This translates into CASSYGDRGYGYTF.

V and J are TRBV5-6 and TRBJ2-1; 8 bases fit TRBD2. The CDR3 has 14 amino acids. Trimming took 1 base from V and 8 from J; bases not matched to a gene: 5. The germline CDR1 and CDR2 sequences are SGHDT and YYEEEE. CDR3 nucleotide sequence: TGTGCCAGCAGCTTGTCGGGAGGGAAAGATGAGCAGTTCTTC. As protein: CASSLSGGKDEQFF.

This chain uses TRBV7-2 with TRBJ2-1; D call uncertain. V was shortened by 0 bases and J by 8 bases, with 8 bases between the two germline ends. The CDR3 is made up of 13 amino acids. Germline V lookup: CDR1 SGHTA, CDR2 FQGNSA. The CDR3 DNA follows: TGTGCCAGCAGCTTAGCGTCTGGGCATGAGCAGTTCTTC. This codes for CASSLASGHEQFF.

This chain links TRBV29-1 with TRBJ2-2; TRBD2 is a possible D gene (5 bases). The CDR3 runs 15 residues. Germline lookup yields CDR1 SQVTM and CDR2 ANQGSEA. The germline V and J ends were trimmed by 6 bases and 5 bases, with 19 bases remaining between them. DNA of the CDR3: TGCAGCGTAAAGAGGGCAGGCGAGGTTACCGGGGAGCTGTTTTTT. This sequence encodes CSVKRAGEVTGELFF.

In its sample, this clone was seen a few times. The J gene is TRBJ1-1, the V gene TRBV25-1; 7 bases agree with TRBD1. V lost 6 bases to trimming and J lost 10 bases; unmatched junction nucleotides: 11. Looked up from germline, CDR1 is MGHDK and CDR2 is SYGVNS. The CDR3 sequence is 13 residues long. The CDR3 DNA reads TGTGCCAGCAGGGAAACAGGGGTTATACGAGCTTTCTTT. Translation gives CASRETGVIRAFF.

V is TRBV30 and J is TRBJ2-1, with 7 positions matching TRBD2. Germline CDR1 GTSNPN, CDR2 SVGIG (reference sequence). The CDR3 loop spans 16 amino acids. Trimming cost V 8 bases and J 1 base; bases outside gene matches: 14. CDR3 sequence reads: CAMNGASSGSYNEQFF. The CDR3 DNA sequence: TGTGCCATGAACGGGGCTTCTAGCGGTTCCTACAATGAGCAGTTCTTC.

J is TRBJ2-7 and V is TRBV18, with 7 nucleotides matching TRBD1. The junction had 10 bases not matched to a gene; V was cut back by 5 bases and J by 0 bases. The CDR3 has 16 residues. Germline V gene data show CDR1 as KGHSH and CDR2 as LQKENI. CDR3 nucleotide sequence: TGTGCCAGCTCATCGACGAAGACAGGGAACTCCTACGAGCAGTACTTC. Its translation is CASSSTKTGNSYEQYF.

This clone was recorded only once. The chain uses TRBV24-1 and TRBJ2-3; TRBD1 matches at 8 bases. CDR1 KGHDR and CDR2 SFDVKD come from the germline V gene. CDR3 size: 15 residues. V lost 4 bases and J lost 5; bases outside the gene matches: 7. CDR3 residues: CATSDPGGAVDTQYF. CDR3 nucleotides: TGTGCCACCAGTGACCCAGGGGGCGCGGTAGATACGCAGTATTTT.

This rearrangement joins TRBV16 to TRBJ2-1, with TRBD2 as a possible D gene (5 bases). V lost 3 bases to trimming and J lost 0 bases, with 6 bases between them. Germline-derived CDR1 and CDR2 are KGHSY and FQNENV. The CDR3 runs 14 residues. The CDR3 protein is CASSHRDSYNEQFF. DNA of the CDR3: TGTGCCAGCAGCCACCGGGACTCCTACAATGAGCAGTTCTTC.

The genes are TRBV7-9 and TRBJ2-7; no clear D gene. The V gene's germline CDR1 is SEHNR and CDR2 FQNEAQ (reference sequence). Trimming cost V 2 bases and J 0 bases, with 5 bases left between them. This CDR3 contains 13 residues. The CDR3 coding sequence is TGTGCCAGCAGCTTACAAAACTCCTACGAGCAGTACTTC. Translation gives CASSLQNSYEQYF.

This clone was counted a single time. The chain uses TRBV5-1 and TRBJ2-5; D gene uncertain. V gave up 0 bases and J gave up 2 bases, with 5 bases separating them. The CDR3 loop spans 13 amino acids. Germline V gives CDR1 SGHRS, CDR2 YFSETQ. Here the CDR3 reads CASSLGKQETQYF. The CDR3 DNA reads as TGCGCCAGCAGCTTGGGCAAACAAGAGACCCAGTACTTC.

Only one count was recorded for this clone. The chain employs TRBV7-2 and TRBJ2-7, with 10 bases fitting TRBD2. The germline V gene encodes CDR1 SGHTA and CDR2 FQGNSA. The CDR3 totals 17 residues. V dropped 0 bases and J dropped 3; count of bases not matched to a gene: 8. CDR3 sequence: CASSLASGGIAGYEQYF. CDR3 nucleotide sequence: TGTGCCAGCAGCTTAGCTAGCGGGGGGATTGCTGGCTACGAGCAGTACTTC.

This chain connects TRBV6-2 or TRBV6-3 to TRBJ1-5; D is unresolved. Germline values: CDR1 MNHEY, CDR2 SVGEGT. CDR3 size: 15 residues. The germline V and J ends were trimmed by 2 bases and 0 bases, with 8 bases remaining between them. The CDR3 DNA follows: TGTGCCAGCAGTTACGCTCCGAATAGCAATCAGCCCCAGCATTTT. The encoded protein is CASSYAPNSNQPQHF.

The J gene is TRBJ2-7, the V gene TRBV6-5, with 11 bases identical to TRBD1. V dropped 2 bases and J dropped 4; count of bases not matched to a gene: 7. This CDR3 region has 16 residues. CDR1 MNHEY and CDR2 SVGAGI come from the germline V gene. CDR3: CASSYARTGGSYEQYF. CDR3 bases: TGTGCCAGCAGTTACGCCCGGACAGGGGGCAGTTACGAGCAGTACTTC.

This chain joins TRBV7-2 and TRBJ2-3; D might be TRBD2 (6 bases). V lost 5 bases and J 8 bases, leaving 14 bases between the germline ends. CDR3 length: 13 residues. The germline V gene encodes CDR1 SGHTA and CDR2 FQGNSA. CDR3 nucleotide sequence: TGTGCCAGCAGCGTCCCCTCCGGGGGTACGCAGTATTTT. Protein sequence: CASSVPSGGTQYF.

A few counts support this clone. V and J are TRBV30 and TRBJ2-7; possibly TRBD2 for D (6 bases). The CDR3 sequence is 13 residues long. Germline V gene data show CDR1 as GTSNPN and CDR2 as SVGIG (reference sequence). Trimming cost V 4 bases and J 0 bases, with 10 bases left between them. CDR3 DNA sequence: TGTGCCTGGAATTGGGACTTCTCCTACGAGCAGTACTTC. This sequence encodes CAWNWDFSYEQYF.

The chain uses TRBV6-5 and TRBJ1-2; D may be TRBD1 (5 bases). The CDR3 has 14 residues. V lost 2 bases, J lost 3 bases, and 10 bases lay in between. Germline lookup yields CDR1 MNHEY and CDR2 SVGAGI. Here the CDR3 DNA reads TGTGCCAGCAGTTACATAGTAGGGGACTATGGCTACACCTTC. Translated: CASSYIVGDYGYTF.

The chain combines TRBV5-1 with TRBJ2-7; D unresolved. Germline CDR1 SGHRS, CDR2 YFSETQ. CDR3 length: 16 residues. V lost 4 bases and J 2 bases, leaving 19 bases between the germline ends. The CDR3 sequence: CASSRAGGQPPYEQYF. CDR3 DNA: TGCGCCAGCAGCAGGGCAGGTGGGCAGCCTCCCTACGAGCAGTACTTC.

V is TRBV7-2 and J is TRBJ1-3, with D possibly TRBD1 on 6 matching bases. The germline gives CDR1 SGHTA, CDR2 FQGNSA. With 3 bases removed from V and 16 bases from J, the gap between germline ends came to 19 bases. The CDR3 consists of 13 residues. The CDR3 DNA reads TGTGCCAGCAGCTTTAATGGGGGCGACGGCCCCTATTTT. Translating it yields CASSFNGGDGPYF. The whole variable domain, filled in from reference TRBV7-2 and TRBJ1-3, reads GAGVSQSPSNKVTEKGKDVELRCDPISGHTALYWYRQSLGQGLEFLIYFQGNSAPDKSGLPSDRFSAERTGGSVSTLTIQRTQQEDSAVYLCASSFNGGDGPYFGEGSWLTVV.

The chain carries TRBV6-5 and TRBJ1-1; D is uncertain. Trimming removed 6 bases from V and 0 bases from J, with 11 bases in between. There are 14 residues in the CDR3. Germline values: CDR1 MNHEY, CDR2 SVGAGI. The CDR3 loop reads CASSLKNMNTEAFF. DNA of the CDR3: TGTGCCAGCAGCCTCAAAAACATGAACACTGAAGCTTTCTTT.

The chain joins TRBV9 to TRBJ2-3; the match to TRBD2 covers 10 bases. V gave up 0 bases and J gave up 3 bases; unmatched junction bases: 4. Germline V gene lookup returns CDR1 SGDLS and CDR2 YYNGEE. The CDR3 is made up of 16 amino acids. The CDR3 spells CASSVVGSGRTDTQYF. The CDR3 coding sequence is TGTGCCAGCAGCGTAGTCGGTAGCGGGAGGACAGATACGCAGTATTTT.

CDR3 sequence: CASSQVKTGGAYEQYF. The CDR3 bases are TGTGCCAGCAGCCAAGTTAAAACAGGGGGGGCGTACGAGCAGTACTTC. The chain combines TRBV3-1 (or the pseudogene TRBV3-2) with TRBJ2-7; weak D call: TRBD1 (8 bases). Germline V gene data show CDR1 as LGHDT and CDR2 as YNNKEL (reference sequence). The V gene lost 1 base and the J gene lost 4 bases, with 17 bases spanning the gap. This CDR3 is built from 16 residues.

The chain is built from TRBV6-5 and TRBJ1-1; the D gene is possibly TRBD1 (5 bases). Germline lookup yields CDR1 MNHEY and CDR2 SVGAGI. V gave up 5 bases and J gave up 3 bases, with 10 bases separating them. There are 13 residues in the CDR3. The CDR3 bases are TGTGCCAGCAGTAGTTCGGGGCACACTGAAGCTTTCTTT. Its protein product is CASSSSGHTEAFF.

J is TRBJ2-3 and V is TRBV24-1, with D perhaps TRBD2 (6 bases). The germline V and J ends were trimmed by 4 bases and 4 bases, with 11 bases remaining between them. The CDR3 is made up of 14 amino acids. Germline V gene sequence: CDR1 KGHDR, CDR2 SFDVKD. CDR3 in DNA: TGTGCCACCAGTGAGCGGGGCCAGTCAGATACGCAGTATTTT. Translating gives CATSERGQSDTQYF.

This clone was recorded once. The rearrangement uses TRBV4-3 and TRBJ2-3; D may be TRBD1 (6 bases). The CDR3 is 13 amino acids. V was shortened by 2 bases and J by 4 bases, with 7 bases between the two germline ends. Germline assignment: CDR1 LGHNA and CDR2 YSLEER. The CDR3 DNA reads TGCGCCAGCAGCCAACAGGGGCCAGATACGCAGTATTTT. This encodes CASSQQGPDTQYF.

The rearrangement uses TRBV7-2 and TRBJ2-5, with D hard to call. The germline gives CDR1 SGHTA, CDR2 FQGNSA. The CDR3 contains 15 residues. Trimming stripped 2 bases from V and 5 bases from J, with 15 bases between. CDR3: CASSLRTTVSETQYF. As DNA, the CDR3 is TGTGCCAGCAGCTTAAGGACCACCGTATCTGAGACCCAGTACTTC. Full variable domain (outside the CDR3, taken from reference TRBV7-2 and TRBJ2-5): GAGVSQSPSNKVTEKGKDVELRCDPISGHTALYWYRQSLGQGLEFLIYFQGNSAPDKSGLPSDRFSAERTGGSVSTLTIQRTQQEDSAVYLCASSLRTTVSETQYFGPGTRLLVL.

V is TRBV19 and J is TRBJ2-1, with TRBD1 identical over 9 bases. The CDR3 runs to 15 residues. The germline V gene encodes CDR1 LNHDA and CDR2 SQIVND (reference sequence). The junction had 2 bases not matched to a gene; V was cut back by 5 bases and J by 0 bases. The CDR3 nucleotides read TGTGCCAGTAGTGCGGACAGGGGCTCCTACAATGAGCAGTTCTTC. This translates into CASSADRGSYNEQFF.